These 13 T cell receptor beta chains share one sample of origin, sequenced in a study of OX40 agonist ivuxolimab in advanced cancers. The protocol was immunoSEQ multiplex PCR, while the TCRdb copy is restricted to in-frame clones and leaves out a portion. The sample consists of over 70,000 clones, 85% to 90% of them appearing once. This material consisted of CD4+ or CD8+ T cells sorted from blood, taken in a trial of the OX40 agonist ivuxolimab. These TCRs come from an adult with an advanced solid tumor such as melanoma, head and neck, liver or kidney cancer.

V usage is TRBV4-1 and J usage is TRBJ2-1, with a weak D call TRBD1 (6 bases). The germline CDR1 and CDR2 sequences are MGHRA and YSYEKL. Trimming shortened V by 7 bases and J by 4 bases, and 14 bases separated the two germline ends. This CDR3 has 14 residues. As DNA, the CDR3 is TGCGCCAGCACCTATAGGACAGAATACAATGAGCAGTTCTTC. Encoded protein: CASTYRTEYNEQFF.

V usage is TRBV5-1 and J usage is TRBJ2-7; 10 nucleotides align to TRBD1. The CDR3 is 14 amino acids. CDR1 is SGHRS and CDR2 is YFSETQ in the germline V gene. V trimming: 4 bases; J trimming: 3 bases; junction bases outside the gene matches: 4. CDR3 sequence (DNA): TGCGCCAGCAGCCTTGGACAGGGGGACTACGAGCAGTACTTC. It encodes CASSLGQGDYEQYF.

V gene TRBV27 combines with J gene TRBJ2-1, with D uncertain. Germline V gene sequence: CDR1 MNHEY, CDR2 SMNVEV (reference sequence). V was shortened by 3 bases and J by 4 bases, with 10 bases between the two germline ends. The CDR3 runs 14 residues. CDR3 DNA sequence: TGTGCCAGCAGTTTCTCAAGAGGATACAATGAGCAGTTCTTC. It is translated as CASSFSRGYNEQFF.

The J gene is TRBJ1-2, the V gene TRBV27; 7 bases are a match to TRBD1. CDR3 length equals 13 residues. Germline loops: CDR1 MNHEY, CDR2 SMNVEV (reference sequence). The V segment lost 3 bases and the J segment 3 bases; nucleotides outside the gene matches: 1. The DNA of the CDR3 is TGTGCCAGCAGTTTTGGACAGGACTATGGCTACACCTTC. This gives the protein CASSFGQDYGYTF.

The CDR3 sequence is CASSFGGEGQPQHF. The CDR3, as DNA: TGTGCCAGTAGTTTTGGCGGGGAAGGTCAGCCCCAGCATTTT. This chain connects TRBV19 to TRBJ1-5; unclear D gene. Per germline, CDR1 LNHDA and CDR2 SQIVND (reference sequence). Trimming shortened V by 5 bases and J by 6 bases, and 14 bases separated the two germline ends. The CDR3 loop spans 14 amino acids.

The V and J genes are TRBV6-1 and TRBJ1-5, with TRBD1 matching over 7 bases. CDR3 size: 13 residues. V lost 6 bases, J lost 5 bases, and 4 bases stayed unmatched. CDR1 is MNHNS and CDR2 is SASEGT in the germline V gene. The CDR3 region has the DNA TGTGCCAGCAGACAGGGGTGGGATCAGCCCCAGCATTTT. It translates to CASRQGWDQPQHF.

This clone was observed a single time. The genes are TRBV5-8 and TRBJ2-7; D remains ambiguous. The V gene lost 4 bases and the J gene lost 3 bases, with 8 bases spanning the gap. The germline CDR1 and CDR2 sequences are SGHTS and YDEGEE. CDR3 size: 12 residues. The CDR3 DNA sequence: TGTGCCAGCAGCCCTTTTTACTACGAGCAGTACTTC. The encoded protein is CASSPFYYEQYF. The full variable domain, rest sourced from reference TRBV5-8 and TRBJ2-7, is EAGVTQSPTHLIKTRGQQATLRCSPISGHTSVYWYQQALGLGLQFLLWYDEGEERNRGNFPPRFSGRQFPNYSSELNVNALELEDSALYLCASSPFYYEQYFGPGTRLTVT.

The chain couples TRBV5-1 to TRBJ2-2; D is perhaps TRBD1 (7 bases). CDR1 is SGHRS and CDR2 is YFSETQ in the germline V gene. The CDR3 consists of 16 residues. Trimming removed 2 bases at V and 7 bases at J, with 18 bases between. As DNA, the CDR3 is TGCGCCAGCAGCTTACAAAGACAGGGCGGGGTCGGGGAGCTGTTTTTT. This encodes CASSLQRQGGVGELFF.

This clone showed up just a few times. The rearrangement joins TRBV6-4 to TRBJ2-3, with 8 bases fitting TRBD1. Losses at the gene ends were 5 bases for V and 4 bases for J; bases not matched to a gene: 5. The germline CDR1 and CDR2 sequences are MRHNA and SNTAGT. The CDR3 totals 14 residues. The CDR3 nucleotides are TGTGCCAGCAGTAATGCAGGGGGCGCAGATACGCAGTATTTT. This sequence encodes CASSNAGGADTQYF.

The V gene is TRBV7-9, the J gene TRBJ2-7; TRBD1 might be the D (5 bases). This CDR3 spans 13 amino acids. The germline V and J ends were trimmed by 3 bases and 5 bases, with 11 bases remaining between them. The germline CDR1 and CDR2 sequences are SEHNR and FQNEAQ (reference sequence). Here the CDR3 reads CASSFDSSHEQYF. The CDR3 nucleotides are TGTGCCAGCAGCTTCGACAGTTCCCACGAGCAGTACTTC.

The chain employs TRBV7-9 and TRBJ2-1, with D possibly TRBD2 on 6 matching bases. Germline values: CDR1 SEHNR, CDR2 FQNEAQ (reference sequence). V dropped 5 bases and J dropped 0 bases, with 14 bases sitting between them. The CDR3 sequence is 16 residues long. The CDR3: CASSPGTGGSYNEQFF. The CDR3 DNA reads TGTGCCAGCAGCCCAGGGACTGGTGGCTCCTACAATGAGCAGTTCTTC.

The chain uses TRBV5-4 and TRBJ1-1, with D uncertain. The germline gives CDR1 SGHNT, CDR2 YYREEE (reference sequence). The CDR3 totals 18 residues. Trimming removed 0 bases at V and 1 base at J, with 19 bases between. CDR3 nucleotide sequence: TGTGCCAGCAGCTTGGCCGGGGTAGGGTGGATTGGGAACACTGAAGCTTTCTTT. It codes for CASSLAGVGWIGNTEAFF.

The chain employs TRBV30 and TRBJ1-1; D is perhaps TRBD1 (6 bases). Germline V gene sequence: CDR1 GTSNPN, CDR2 SVGIG (reference sequence). V gave up 2 bases and J gave up 1 base, with 8 bases separating them. The CDR3 covers 13 residues. This CDR3 is CAWSSQGNTEAFF. The DNA for the CDR3 is TGTGCCTGGAGTTCACAGGGGAACACTGAAGCTTTCTTT. The variable domain in full, completed from reference TRBV30 and TRBJ1-1, reads SQTIHQWPATLVQPVGSPLSLECTVEGTSNPNLYWYRQAAGRGLQLLFYSVGIGQISSEVPQNLSASRPQDRQFILSSKKLLLSDSGFYLCAWSSQGNTEAFFGQGTRLTVV.